This TCR beta chain was identified in a study of T-cell reconstitution after alpha-beta-depleted transplantation in children. This clonotype occurred many times. The TCRbeta library incorporated unique molecular identifiers. Each CDR3 protein gets one entry after TCRdb re-called the PCR reads with MiXCR. The sample lists a few hundred thousand distinct CDR3 sequences; more than 7.5% were seen once. The CDR3 is 18 residues long. The sample here was PBMCs from the stem cell graft donor, taken from the stem cell graft. The rearrangement links TRBV21-1 to TRBJ1-2. TRBV21-1 is given as a pseudogene. The TCR was taken from a human donor who donated a stem cell graft to a child with SCID. CDR3 nucleotide sequence: TGTGCCAGCAGCAAAGACGCCCTCCAGTGGGATACGCACTATGGCTACACCTTC. Translated, it gives CASSKDALQWDTHYGYTF.